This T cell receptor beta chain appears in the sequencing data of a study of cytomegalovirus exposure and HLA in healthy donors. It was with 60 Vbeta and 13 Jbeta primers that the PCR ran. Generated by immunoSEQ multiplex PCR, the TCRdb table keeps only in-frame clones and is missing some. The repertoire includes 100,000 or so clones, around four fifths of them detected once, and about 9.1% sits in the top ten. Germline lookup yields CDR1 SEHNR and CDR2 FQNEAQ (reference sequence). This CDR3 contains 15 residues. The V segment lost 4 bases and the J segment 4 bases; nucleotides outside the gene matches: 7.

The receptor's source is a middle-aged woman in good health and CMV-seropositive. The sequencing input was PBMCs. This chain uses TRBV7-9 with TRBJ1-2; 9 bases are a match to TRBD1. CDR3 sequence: CASSSYRGRTYGYTF. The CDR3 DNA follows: TGTGCCAGCAGCTCTTACAGGGGGCGCACCTATGGCTACACCTTC.